This T cell receptor beta chain was sequenced during a study of beta chain features in type 1 diabetes. Overall study findings and caveats: The similarity of naive, central memory and Treg TCRB repertoires appeared greater among patients than among healthy donors. More deletions and fewer insertions at VDJ junctions were found in patients with type 1 diabetes.

Regarding this clone: What it recognizes is unknown.

Reverse transcription of all isolated RNA meant that expressed TCRB transcripts were sequenced. Naive, central memory and regulatory T cell samples averaged about 3.6 million immunoSEQ reads each. TCRdb keeps only in-frame clones here, not all; method: immunoSEQ multiplex PCR. The sample consists of under 800,000 clones, 15% of them appearing once. Germline V gene lookup returns CDR1 SGDLS and CDR2 YYNGEE. CDR3 length: 16 residues. The ends were cut back, 0 bases at V and 0 bases at J, with 11 bases in the middle. The genes are TRBV9 and TRBJ2-3, with D perhaps TRBD2 (6 bases). The sequence derives from a man between 18 and 35 years old in good health. Sequences were obtained from naive CD4+ T cells from blood. CDR3 residues: CASSVVGGLSTDTQYF. In nucleotides, the CDR3 is TGTGCCAGCAGCGTAGTAGGAGGGTTAAGCACAGATACGCAGTATTTT.